The clone carrying this TCR beta chain was detected ten times or more. Via MiXCR, TCRdb re-called the 5' RACE reads, giving one row per CDR3 protein. The data hold roughly 100,000 distinct CDR3 sequences, with around 15% observed a single time. The data were obtained in a study of early T cells in non-severe SARS-CoV-2 infection. Trimming left V 1 base short and J 15 bases short, with 16 bases between. The CDR3 spans 14 residues. The chain is built from TRBV12-3 or TRBV12-4 and TRBJ1-6; D remains unclear. The specimen sequenced was whole blood. The origin of this receptor is an adult who was a healthcare worker with PCR-confirmed SARS-CoV-2 infection or an uninfected control (not recorded which). Here the CDR3 reads CASSLGYGPFHLHF. CDR3 DNA sequence: TGTGCCAGCAGTTTAGGCTACGGACCGTTTCACCTCCACTTT.